The present T cell receptor (beta chain) was sequenced within a study of T cells after yellow fever vaccination (dated by TCRdb to the late 2010s). The study in broad terms: The SMART-Seq v4 Ultra Low Input RNA kit was used to prepare libraries from fractions with low cell numbers. Two healthy male donors, one aged 18 to 30 and one aged 30 to 40 years, made up the cohort. Blood was collected at multiple timepoints before and after primary and secondary immunization, and bulk PBMC replicates and cell subsets were isolated. To follow T-cell clones before and after both primary and booster YFV17D yellow fever vaccination, bulk TCR alpha and beta repertoires underwent longitudinal sequencing. On the study overall, not on this receptor specifically: After the booster, most clones that had expanded after primary vaccination were detected again (around 97% of CD4 and about 88% of CD8), suggesting broad maintenance of memory. Because the study included only a couple of donors, the extent to which the findings can be generalized is limited. The secondary T-cell response was weaker than the primary response but faster, peaking on day 5 instead of day 15. FACS-sorted repertoires could contain abundant contaminating clonotypes from the bulk population, so computational filtering was required. A small share of clonotypes occurred in both CD4 and CD8 compartments, likely arising from convergent recombination.

TCR cDNA was made using 5'RACE template switching, a step that added a universal primer site and unique molecular identifiers. cDNA synthesis was primed from both the TCR alpha and TCR beta constant segments. Library amplification involved two PCR steps, and the second step added sample barcodes and sequencing adapters. Sequencing of libraries was performed on Illumina HiSeq 2500 (2x100 bp) or NovaSeq (2x150 bp). As for the original processing: Demultiplexing of reads and collapsing into UMI consensus sequences were performed with MIGEC, and V(D)J alignment was carried out with MiXCR. Using edgeR on replicate PBMC samples, clonotypes were called vaccine-responding if FDR was below 0.01 and the log2 fold change was above 5 up to day 15. Bulk clonotypes were assigned CD4 or CD8 identity according to which sequenced CD4 or CD8 repertoire held them at higher abundance. NS4B-specific clonotypes were defined as those at least 10-fold enriched in dextramer-positive over dextramer-negative fractions; CD4-biased clonotypes were excluded. TCRdb's own reprocessing of the public reads used fastp at Q25 and MiXCR and kept productive beta chains. One record per CDR3 amino acid sequence lists the most common genes and DNA. The V and J calls reflect TCRdb's pipeline rather than the authors' work. The sample records about 45,000 distinct CDR3 sequences, about 6.8% of which are singletons. In total, the top ten clones hold approximately 16% of the sample.

This clonotype was picked up many times. Within one base of it there is no much larger clone, and no base qualities were kept. Explained via the paper, the treatment or condition label denotes: live attenuated yellow fever vaccine strain. PBMCs were isolated from peripheral blood using a standard Ficoll-Paque protocol. With anti-CD3 and anti-CD8 staining plus a dextramer loaded with the yellow fever NS4B epitope peptide, the researchers sorted epitope-specific CD8 T cells. TriZol was used to extract RNA from bulk PBMCs, CD4 and CD8 fractions, and dextramer-positive and dextramer-negative fractions. The sample here was CD8+ T cells not binding an NS4B(214-222) dextramer, sorted from PBMCs, taken 45 days after the yellow fever booster vaccination. The cell subset or site label for this specimen denotes: NS4B epitope dextramer-negative CD8 T cells. This clonotype was sampled from a man aged 25 to 45 who received the YFV17D yellow fever vaccine.

The CDR3 region has the sequence CASSNDRGGLGPYNEQFF. DNA sequence: TGTGCCAGCAGTAACGACCGGGGTGGCTTGGGCCCCTACAATGAGCAGTTCTTC. The rearrangement combines TRBV6-5 with TRBJ2-1; TRBD2 might be the D gene, on 5 matching bases. Taken from the germline V gene, the CDR1 and CDR2 loops are MNHEY and SVGAGI. V is clipped by 5 bases and J by 2 bases, and the sequence between their germline boundaries is 22 bases long. CDR3 length: 18 amino acids, cysteine to phenylalanine. Only CDR3 DNA remains: 54 bases, in frame from the first base.